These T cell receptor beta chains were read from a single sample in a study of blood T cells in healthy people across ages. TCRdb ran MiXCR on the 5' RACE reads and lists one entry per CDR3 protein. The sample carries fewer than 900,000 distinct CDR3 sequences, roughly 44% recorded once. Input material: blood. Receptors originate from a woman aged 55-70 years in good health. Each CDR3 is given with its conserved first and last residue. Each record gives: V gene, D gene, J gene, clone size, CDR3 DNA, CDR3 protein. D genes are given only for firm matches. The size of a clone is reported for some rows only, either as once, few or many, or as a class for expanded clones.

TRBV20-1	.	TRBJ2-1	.	TGCAGTGCTCCAGGGACGAGCAATGAGCAGTTCTTC	CSAPGTSNEQFF
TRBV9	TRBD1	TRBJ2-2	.	TGTGCCAGCAGCTCGGGACAGGGGGCGAACACCGGGGAGCTGTTTTTT	CASSSGQGANTGELFF
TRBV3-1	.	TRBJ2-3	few	TGTGCCAGCAGCCCGGGTAGGGGCGGGGTTTTCACAGATACGCAGTATTTT	CASSPGRGGVFTDTQYF
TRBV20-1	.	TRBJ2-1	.	TGCAGTGCCCCCTCAGGGGAGTATTATGAGCAGTTCTTC	CSAPSGEYYEQFF
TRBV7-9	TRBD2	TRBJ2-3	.	TGTGCCAGCAGCACCTTAGCGGGGGGACTCACAGATACGCAGTATTTT	CASSTLAGGLTDTQYF
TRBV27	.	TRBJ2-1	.	TGTGCCAGCAGTTTTTCGGCTAGTGGGTATGAGCAGTTCTTC	CASSFSASGYEQFF
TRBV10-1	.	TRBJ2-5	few	TGCGCCAGCAGTGACTTGGACGGGAGCGCCCAGTACTTC	CASSDLDGSAQYF
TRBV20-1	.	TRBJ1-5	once	TGCAGTGCTAGACGGGACACTTATAGCAATCAGCCCCAGCATTTT	CSARRDTYSNQPQHF
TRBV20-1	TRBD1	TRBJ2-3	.	TGCAGTGCTACCGACAGGGGGTGGGCAGATACGCAGTATTTT	CSATDRGWADTQYF
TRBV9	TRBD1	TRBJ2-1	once	TGTGCCAGCAACTCACAACCGGGACAGGGATACGATGAGCAGTTCTTC	CASNSQPGQGYDEQFF
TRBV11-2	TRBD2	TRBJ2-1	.	TGTGCCAGCAGCTTAGAGTGGGCGGGGGGGCATGAGCAGTTCTTC	CASSLEWAGGHEQFF
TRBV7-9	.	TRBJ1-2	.	TGTGCCAGCTACGCTAACTATGGCTACACCTTC	CASYANYGYTF
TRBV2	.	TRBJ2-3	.	TGTGCCAGCAGTGACGTCGCCACAGATACGCAGTATTTT	CASSDVATDTQYF
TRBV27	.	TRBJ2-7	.	TGTGCCAGCAGGTTATCGGGACCCATCTCCTACGAGCAGTACTTC	CASRLSGPISYEQYF
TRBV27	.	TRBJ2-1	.	TGTGCCAGCAGCCGCCGGGACACACTCAATGAGCAGTTCTTC	CASSRRDTLNEQFF
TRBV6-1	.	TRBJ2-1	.	TGTGCCAGCAGACCTGTGGGTGAGCAGTTCTTC	CASRPVGEQFF
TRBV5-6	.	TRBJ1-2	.	TGTGCCAGCAGCTTTCGCGGTGGTCGGAAACGGGGCTACACCTTC	CASSFRGGRKRGYTF
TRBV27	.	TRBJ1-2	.	TGTGCCAGCAGTTCCCTAGGGGTACCTAACTATGGCTACACCTTC	CASSSLGVPNYGYTF
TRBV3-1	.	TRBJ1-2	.	TGTGCCAGCAGCCAAGATAGAGGTTCCCGCCATGGCTACACCTTC	CASSQDRGSRHGYTF
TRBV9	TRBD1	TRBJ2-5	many	TGTGCCAGCAGCGTATCCGGGACAGGAGGGGAGACCCAGTACTTC	CASSVSGTGGETQYF
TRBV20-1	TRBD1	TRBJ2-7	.	TGCAGTGCTAGGAACCCCCGGACAGGTTTCTACGAGCAGTACTTC	CSARNPRTGFYEQYF
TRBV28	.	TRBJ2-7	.	TGTGCCAGCAGCGGCGGGTCGATTTCTTACGAGCAGTACTTC	CASSGGSISYEQYF
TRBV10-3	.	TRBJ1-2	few	TGTGCCATCAATGGGCGGGGTGAAAGGGATGGCTACACCTTC	CAINGRGERDGYTF
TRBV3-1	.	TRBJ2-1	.	TGTGCCAGCAGAGATCGTGGGAGCGATGAGCAGTTCTTC	CASRDRGSDEQFF
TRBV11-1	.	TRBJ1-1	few	TGTGCCAGCAGCTTAGAACGTGGTACTGAAGCTTTCTTT	CASSLERGTEAFF
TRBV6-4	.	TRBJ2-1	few	TGTGCCAGCAGTCACGGAGGGGGTCTGGATGAGCAGTTCTTC	CASSHGGGLDEQFF
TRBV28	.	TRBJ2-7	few	TGTGCCAGTCAACTAGTCTCCTACGAGCAGTACTTC	CASQLVSYEQYF
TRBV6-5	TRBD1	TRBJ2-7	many	TGTGCCAGCAAGGAACCGGGACAGGGAACCTACGAGCAGTACTTC	CASKEPGQGTYEQYF
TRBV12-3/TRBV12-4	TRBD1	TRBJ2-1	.	TGTGCCAGCATATACAGAGGGGGCATGTCCTACAATGAGCAGTTCTTC	CASIYRGGMSYNEQFF
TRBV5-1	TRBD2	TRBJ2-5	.	TGCGCCAGCAGCTTTGGGAGCGGACTAGCGGGGGCCGGCGGGGAGACCCACTACTTC	CASSFGSGLAGAGGETHYF
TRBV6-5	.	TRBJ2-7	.	TGTGCCAGCAGTTTCGACAGAAACTACGAGCAGTACTTC	CASSFDRNYEQYF
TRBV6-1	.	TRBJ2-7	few	TGTGCCAGCAGTGATTGGACGTCCAGGTCGGGTCGCTCCTACGAGCAGTACTTC	CASSDWTSRSGRSYEQYF
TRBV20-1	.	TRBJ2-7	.	TGCAGTGCCATGACTCGAGCCTCCTACAATGAGCAGTACTTC	CSAMTRASYNEQYF
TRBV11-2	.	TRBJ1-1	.	TGTGCCAGCAGCTTAGCGACCCAGTCAGCTTTCTTT	CASSLATQSAFF
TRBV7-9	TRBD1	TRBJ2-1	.	TGTGCCAGCACCGCGACAGGGGGGCTCAATGTGCAGTTCTTC	CASTATGGLNVQFF
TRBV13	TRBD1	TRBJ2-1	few	TGTGCCAGCAGTAACCGGGACAGGGGCTACAATGAGCAGTTCTTC	CASSNRDRGYNEQFF
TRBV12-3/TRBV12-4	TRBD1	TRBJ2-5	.	TGTGCCAGCAGTTGGGGTAGGACAGGGGGTCGGGAGACCCAGTACTTC	CASSWGRTGGRETQYF
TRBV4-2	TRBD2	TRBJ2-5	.	TGTGCCAGCAGCCCAAAAGCGGGAGGGGAGACCCAGTACTTC	CASSPKAGGETQYF
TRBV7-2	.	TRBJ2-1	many	TGTGCCAGCAGCTTATCTCCGAAGGATGAGCAGTTCTTC	CASSLSPKDEQFF
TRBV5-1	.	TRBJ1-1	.	TGCGCCAGCAGCTTCGGGGTAGGGACTGAAGCTTTCTTT	CASSFGVGTEAFF
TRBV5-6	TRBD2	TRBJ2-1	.	TGTGCCAGCACGCGGACTAGCGGGAGATACAATGAGCAGTTCTTC	CASTRTSGRYNEQFF
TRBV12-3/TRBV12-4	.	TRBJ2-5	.	TGTGCCAGCAGTTATCCGGGCCGCGAGGAGTACTTC	CASSYPGREEYF
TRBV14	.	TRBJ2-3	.	TGTGCCAGCAGCTCCGTGATAGACGGCGCAGATACGCAGTATTTT	CASSSVIDGADTQYF